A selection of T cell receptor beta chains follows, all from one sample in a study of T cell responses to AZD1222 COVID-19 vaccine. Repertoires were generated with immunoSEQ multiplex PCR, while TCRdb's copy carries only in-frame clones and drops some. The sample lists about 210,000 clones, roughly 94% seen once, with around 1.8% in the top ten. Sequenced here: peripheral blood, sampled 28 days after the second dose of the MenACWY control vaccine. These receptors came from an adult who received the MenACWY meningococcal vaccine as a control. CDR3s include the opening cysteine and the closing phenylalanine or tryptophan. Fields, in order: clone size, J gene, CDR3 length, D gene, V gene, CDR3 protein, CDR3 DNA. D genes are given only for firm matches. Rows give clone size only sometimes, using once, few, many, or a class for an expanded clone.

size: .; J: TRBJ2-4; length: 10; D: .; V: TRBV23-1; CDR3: CASPPGIQYF; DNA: TGCGCCAGCCCGCCCGGCATTCAGTACTTC
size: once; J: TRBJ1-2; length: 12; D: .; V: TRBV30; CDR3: CAWRPTNYGYTF; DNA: TGTGCCTGGCGACCTACTAACTATGGCTACACCTTC
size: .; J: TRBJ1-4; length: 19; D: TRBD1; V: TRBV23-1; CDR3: CASSQSHDRGQCGCEKLFF; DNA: TGCGCCAGCAGTCAATCGCACGACAGGGGGCAATGTGGGTGTGAAAAACTGTTTTTT
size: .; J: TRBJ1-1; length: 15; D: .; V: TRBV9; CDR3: CASSGPPGVGTEAFF; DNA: TGTGCCAGCAGCGGACCACCAGGGGTCGGCACTGAAGCTTTCTTT
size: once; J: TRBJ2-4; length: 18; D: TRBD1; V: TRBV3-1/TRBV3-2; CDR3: CASSQEGGTGMSKNIQYF; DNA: TGTGCCAGCAGCCAAGAAGGCGGGACAGGGATGTCCAAAAACATTCAGTACTTC
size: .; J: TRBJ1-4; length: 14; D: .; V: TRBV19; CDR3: CASTTGPTNEKLFF; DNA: TGTGCCAGTACGACAGGTCCAACTAATGAAAAACTGTTTTTT
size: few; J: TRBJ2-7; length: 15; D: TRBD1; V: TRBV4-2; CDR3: CASSQENGQGYEQYF; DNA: TGTGCCAGCAGCCAAGAAAACGGACAGGGGTACGAGCAGTACTTC
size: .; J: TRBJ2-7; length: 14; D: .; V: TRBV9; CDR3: CASSVGAGAWEQYF; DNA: TGTGCCAGCAGCGTAGGGGCAGGGGCCTGGGAGCAGTACTTC
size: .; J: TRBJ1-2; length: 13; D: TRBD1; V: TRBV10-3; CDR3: CATSSTGGEGYTF; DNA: TGTGCCACATCGTCCACAGGGGGCGAAGGCTACACCTTC
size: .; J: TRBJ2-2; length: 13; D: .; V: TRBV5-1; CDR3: CASSLVRTGELFF; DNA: TGCGCCAGCAGCTTGGTGCGCACCGGGGAGCTGTTTTTT
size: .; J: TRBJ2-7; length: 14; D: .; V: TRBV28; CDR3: CASSFVSTSYEQYF; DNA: TGTGCCAGCAGTTTTGTCAGTACCTCCTACGAGCAGTACTTC
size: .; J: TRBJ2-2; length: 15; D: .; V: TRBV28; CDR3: CASSFSQGSTGELFF; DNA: TGTGCCAGCAGTTTTTCCCAGGGAAGCACCGGGGAGCTGTTTTTT
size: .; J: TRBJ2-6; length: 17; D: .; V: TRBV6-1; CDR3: CASSAWTSLSGANVLTF; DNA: TGTGCCAGCAGTGCGTGGACATCCCTCTCTGGGGCCAACGTCCTGACTTTC
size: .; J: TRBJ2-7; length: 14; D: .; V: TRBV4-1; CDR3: CASSLGTRNYEQYF; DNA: TGCGCCAGCAGCCTAGGGACCAGGAACTACGAGCAGTACTTC
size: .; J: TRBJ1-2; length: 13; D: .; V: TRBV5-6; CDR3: CASSTDGYYGYTF; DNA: TGTGCCAGCAGCACTGACGGTTACTATGGCTACACCTTC
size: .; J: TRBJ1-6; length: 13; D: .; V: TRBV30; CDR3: CAWIPGLNSPLHF; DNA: TGTGCCTGGATCCCGGGACTTAATTCACCCCTCCACTTT
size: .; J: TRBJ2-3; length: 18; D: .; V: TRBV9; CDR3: CASSVELQSAGSADTQYF; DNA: TGTGCCAGCAGCGTAGAACTTCAGTCTGCAGGGTCCGCAGATACGCAGTATTTT
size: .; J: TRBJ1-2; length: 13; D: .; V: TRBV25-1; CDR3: CASSVDYHYGYTF; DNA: TGTGCCAGCAGTGTGGACTACCACTATGGCTACACCTTC
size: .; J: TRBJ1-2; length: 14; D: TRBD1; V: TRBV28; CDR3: CASSLSGTGDGYTF; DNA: TGTGCCAGCAGTTTGTCCGGGACAGGGGATGGCTACACCTTC
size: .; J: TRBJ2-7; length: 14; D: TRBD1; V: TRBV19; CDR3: CASSWGQGPYEQYF; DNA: TGTGCCAGTAGCTGGGGACAGGGCCCCTACGAGCAGTACTTC
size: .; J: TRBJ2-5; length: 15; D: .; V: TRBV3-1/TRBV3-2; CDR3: CASSQEFGGVETQYF; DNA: TGTGCCAGCAGCCAAGAATTCGGAGGGGTAGAGACCCAGTACTTC
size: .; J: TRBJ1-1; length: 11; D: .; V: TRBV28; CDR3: CASRTDFEAFF; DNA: TGTGCCAGCAGGACAGATTTTGAAGCTTTCTTT
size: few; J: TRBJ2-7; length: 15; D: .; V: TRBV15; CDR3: CATSRSLTGVNEQYF; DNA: TGTGCCACCAGCAGATCATTGACGGGCGTCAACGAGCAGTACTTC
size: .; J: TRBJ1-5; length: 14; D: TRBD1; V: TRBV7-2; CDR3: CASSYDRGNQPQHF; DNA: TGTGCCAGCAGTTACGACAGGGGTAATCAGCCCCAGCATTTT
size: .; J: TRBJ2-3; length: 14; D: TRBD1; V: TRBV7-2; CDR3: CASSYTGGADTQYF; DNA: TGTGCCAGCAGCTACACAGGGGGCGCAGATACGCAGTATTTT
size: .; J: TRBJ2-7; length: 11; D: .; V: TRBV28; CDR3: CASSTTYEQYF; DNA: TGTGCCAGCAGTACCACTTACGAGCAGTACTTC
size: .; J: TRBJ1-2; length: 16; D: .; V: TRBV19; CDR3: CASSARDTRGAYGYTF; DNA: TGTGCCAGTAGTGCCCGGGACACACGAGGGGCCTATGGCTACACCTTC
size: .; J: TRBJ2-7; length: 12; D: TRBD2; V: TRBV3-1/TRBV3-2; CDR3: CASSQGEGKQYF; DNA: TGTGCCAGCAGCCAAGGGGAGGGGAAGCAGTACTTC
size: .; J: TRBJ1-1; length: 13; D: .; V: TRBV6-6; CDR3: CASQRWGNTEAFF; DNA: TGTGCCAGCCAAAGATGGGGGAACACTGAAGCTTTCTTT
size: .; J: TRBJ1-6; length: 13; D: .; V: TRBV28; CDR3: CASSLNSNSPLHF; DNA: TGTGCCAGCAGTTTAAACAGTAATTCACCCCTCCACTTT
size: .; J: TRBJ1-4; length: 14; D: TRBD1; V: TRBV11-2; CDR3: CASSPTGSMKKLFF; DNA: TGTGCCAGCAGCCCGACAGGGTCTATGAAAAAACTGTTTTTT